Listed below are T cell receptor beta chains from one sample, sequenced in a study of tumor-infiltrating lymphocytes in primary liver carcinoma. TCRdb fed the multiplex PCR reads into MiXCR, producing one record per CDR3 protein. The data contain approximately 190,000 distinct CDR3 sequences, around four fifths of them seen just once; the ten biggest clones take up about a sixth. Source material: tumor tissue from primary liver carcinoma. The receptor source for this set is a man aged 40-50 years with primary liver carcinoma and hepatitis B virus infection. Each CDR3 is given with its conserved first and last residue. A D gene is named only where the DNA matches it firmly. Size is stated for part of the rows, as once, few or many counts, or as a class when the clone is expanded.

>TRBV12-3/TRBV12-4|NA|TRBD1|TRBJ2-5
CTSSRQGAGRETQYF
TGTACCAGCAGTCGGCAGGGGGCGGGTCGAGAGACCCAGTACTTC
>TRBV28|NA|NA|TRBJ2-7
CASSPPFGSRVYEQYF
TGTGCCAGCAGCCCCCCCTTCGGCAGTAGGGTCTACGAGCAGTACTTC
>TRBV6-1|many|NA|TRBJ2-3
CASSDFSGSGEDTQYF
TGTGCCAGCAGTGATTTCTCAGGGAGTGGTGAAGATACGCAGTATTTT
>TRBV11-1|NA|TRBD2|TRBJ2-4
CARSFPETSGTENIQYF
TGTGCCAGGAGCTTTCCCGAGACTAGCGGGACCGAAAATATTCAGTACTTC
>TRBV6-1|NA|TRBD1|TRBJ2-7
CASTPVTGAPTEEYF
TGCGCCAGCACTCCGGTGACAGGGGCCCCGACCGAGGAGTACTTC
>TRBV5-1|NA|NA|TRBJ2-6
CASSAELPSSGANVLIF
TGCGCCAGCAGTGCGGAACTACCGAGCTCTGGGGCCAACGTCCTGATTTTC
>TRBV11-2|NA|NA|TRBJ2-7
CASSLAARKFYEQYF
TGTGCCAGCAGCTTAGCGGCCAGGAAGTTTTACGAGCAGTATTTC
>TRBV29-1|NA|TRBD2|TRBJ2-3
CSVWTSRSWKDKQYF
TGCAGCGTATGGACTAGCAGGAGTTGGAAAGATAAGCAGTATTTT
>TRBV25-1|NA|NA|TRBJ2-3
CASSVYGGMKDTQYF
TGTGCCAGCAGTGTGTATGGGGGGATGAAAGATACGCAATATTTT
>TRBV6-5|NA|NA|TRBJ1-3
CASSYSRATGNTIYF
TGTGCCAGCAGTTACTCCAGGGCTACCGGAAACACAATATATTTT
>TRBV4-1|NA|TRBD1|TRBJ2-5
CTSRPEDREYETQYF
TGCACCAGCCGCCCTGAGGACAGGGAGTACGAGACCCAGTACTTC
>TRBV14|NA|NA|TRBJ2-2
CARSQSGTPRAGELFF
TGTGCCAGGAGCCAGTCCGGGACCCCGCGTGCCGGGGAGCTGTTTTTT
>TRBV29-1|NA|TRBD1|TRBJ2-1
CDVLQGPPLNEQFF
TGCGACGTATTACAGGGGCCCCCACTTAATGAGCAGTTCTTC
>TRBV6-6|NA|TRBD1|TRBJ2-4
CVSRPGQAARNIQYF
TGTGTCAGTAGGCCAGGACAGGCTGCTAGGAACATTCAGTACTTC
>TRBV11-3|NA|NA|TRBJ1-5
CASNLDMGVAQSQHF
TGTGCCAGCAACTTAGATATGGGGGTGGCTCAGTCCCAGCATTTT
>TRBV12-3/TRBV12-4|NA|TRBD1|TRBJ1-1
CVSSEGTGDEAFF
TGTGTCAGCAGTGAAGGGACAGGGGATGAGGCTTTCTTT
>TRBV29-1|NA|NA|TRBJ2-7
CSADWGNLEQYF
TGCAGCGCGGATTGGGGTAATCTCGAGCAATACTTC
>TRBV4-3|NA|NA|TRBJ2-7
CASSQEIAASSFKQYF
TGCGCCAGCAGCCAAGAAATAGCGGCGAGCTCCTTCAAGCAGTACTTC
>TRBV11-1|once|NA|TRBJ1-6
CANSLILVSPLDF
TGTGCCAACAGCCTGATACTGGTTTCACCGCTCGACTTT
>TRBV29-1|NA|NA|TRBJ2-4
CSVRSGAKNIQYF
TGCAGCGTTAGATCGGGGGCCAAAAACATTCAGTACTTC
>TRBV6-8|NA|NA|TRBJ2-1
CASIYSKAAGPSYNEQLF
TGTGCCAGCATTTACTCCAAGGCGGCGGGGCCCTCCTACAATGAGCAGCTCTTC
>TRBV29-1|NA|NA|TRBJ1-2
CGVGALTGTQVANYGYTF
TGCGGCGTTGGGGCACTAACAGGAACTCAAGTAGCTAACTATGGCTACACCTTC
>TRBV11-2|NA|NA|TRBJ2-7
CTSSPGGYKHYF
TGTACCAGCAGTCCCGGGGGCTACAAGCACTACTTC
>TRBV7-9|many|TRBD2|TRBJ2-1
CASSLAGAGVEQFF
TGTGCCAGCAGCTTAGCGGGAGCGGGGGTTGAGCAGTTCTTC
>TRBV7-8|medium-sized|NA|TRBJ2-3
CASSSTGGGYSDTQYF
TGTGCCAGCAGCTCAACAGGGGGGGGATATTCGGATACGCAGTATTTT
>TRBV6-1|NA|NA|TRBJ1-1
CASALKKYTEAFF
TGTGCCAGCGCCCTCAAGAAGTACACTGAAGCTTTCTTT
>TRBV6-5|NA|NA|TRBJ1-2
CASESFGRDYGYTF
TGTGCCAGCGAGTCGTTCGGGCGGGACTATGGCTACACCTTC
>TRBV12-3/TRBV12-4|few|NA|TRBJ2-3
CASREGTGPGTQYF
TGTGCTAGCAGGGAGGGGACAGGTCCTGGTACGCAGTATTTT
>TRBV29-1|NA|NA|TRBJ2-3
CSIVSGADTQYF
TGCAGCATTGTTTCGGGAGCTGATACGCAGTATTTT
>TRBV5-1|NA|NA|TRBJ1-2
CVSSQGQYGYTF
TGCGTCAGCAGCCAGGGACAATATGGCTACACCTTC
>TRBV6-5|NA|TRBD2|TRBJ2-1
CASSYSGTSGSGNEQFF
TGTGCCAGCAGTTATTCCGGGACTAGCGGGAGTGGGAATGAGCAGTTCTTC
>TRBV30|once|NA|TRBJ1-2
CAGRKDIGYDGYTF
TGTGCCGGCCGAAAGGACATCGGATATGATGGCTACACATTC
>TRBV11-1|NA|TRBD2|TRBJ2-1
CPSSPGLARDYNEQLF
TGTCCCAGCAGCCCTGGACTAGCGCGCGACTACAATGAGCAGTTATTC
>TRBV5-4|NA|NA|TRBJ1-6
CASSTAAGSIASPLHF
TGTGCCAGCAGCACCGCAGCGGGGTCGATAGCTTCACCCCTCCACTTT
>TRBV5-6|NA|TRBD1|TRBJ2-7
CPSRATGAREGQNSYEQYF
TGTCCCAGCAGGGCCACAGGGGCCCGCGAGGGGCAGAACTCCTACGAGCAGTACTTC
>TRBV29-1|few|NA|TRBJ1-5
CSVVGQIIQPQHF
TGCAGCGTTGTCGGTCAGATCATTCAACCCCAGCATTTT
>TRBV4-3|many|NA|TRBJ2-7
CASSQEQFSSYEQYF
TGCGCCAGCAGCCAGGAACAGTTTTCTTCCTACGAGCAGTACTTC
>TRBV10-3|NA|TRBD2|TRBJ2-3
CAISEIGLAGGSGTNKQYF
TGTGCCATCAGTGAAATTGGACTAGCGGGAGGAAGTGGCACAAATAAGCAGTATTTT
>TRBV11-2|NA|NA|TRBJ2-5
CASSDGGELETQYF
TGTGCCAGCAGCGACGGGGGAGAGTTGGAGACTCAGTACTTC
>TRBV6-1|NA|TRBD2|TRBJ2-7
CSSRLAGSYEQYF
TGTAGCAGCAGGTTAGCGGGTTCCTACGAACAGTATTTC
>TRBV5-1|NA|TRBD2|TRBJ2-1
CGSSSLAGGPNVQFF
TGCGGCAGCAGCTCCCTAGCGGGAGGGCCCAATGTGCAGTTCTTC
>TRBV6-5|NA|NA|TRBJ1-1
CAVQHGRNTEAFF
TGTGCCGTGCAACATGGGCGGAACACTGAAGCTTTCTTT
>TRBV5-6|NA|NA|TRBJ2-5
CASSLEASQETKYF
TGTGCCAGCAGCTTGGAGGCTAGCCAAGAGACCAAATATTTC
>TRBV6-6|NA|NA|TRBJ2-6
CANSYPSGSGADVLTF
TGTGCCAACAGTTACCCCTCAGGGTCTGGGGCCGACGTCCTGACTTTC
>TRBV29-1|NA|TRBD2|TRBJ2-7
CCVLAGVYEQCF
TGCTGCGTACTAGCGGGAGTCTACGAGCAGTGCTTC
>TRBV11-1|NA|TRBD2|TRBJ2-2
CAGSLSGSGTRELSF
TGTGCCGGCAGCTTAAGCGGGAGTGGAACCAGGGAGCTGTCTTTT
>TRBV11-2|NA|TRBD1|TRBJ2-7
CVRCLRWTGENEQYF
TGTGTCAGATGTTTACGATGGACAGGGGAAAACGAGCAGTACTTC
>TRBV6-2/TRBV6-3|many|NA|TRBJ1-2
CASSSPRDPVYGYTF
TGTGCCAGCAGTTCGCCCAGGGACCCGGTCTATGGCTACACCTTC
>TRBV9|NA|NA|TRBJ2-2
CASSHLGGNTGELFF
TGTGCCAGCAGCCACTTGGGGGGGAACACCGGGGAGCTGTTTTTT
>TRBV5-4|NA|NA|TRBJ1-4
CASSTGGGSNEKLFF
TGTGCCAGCAGCACTGGCGGCGGATCTAATGAAAAACTGTTTTTT
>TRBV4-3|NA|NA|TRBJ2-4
CASSQAGGKNIHYF
TGCGCCAGCAGCCAGGCAGGTGGCAAAAACATTCACTACTTC